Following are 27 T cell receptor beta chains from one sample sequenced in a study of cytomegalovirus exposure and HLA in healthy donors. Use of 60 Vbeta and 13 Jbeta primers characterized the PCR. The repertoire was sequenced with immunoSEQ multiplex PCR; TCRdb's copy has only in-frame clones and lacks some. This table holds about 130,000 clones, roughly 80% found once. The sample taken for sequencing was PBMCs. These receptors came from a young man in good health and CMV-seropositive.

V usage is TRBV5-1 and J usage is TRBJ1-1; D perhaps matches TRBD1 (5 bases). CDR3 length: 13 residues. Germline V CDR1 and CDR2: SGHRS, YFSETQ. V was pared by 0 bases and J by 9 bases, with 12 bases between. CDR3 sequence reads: CASSLEGQTKAFF. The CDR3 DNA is TGCGCCAGCAGCTTGGAAGGACAAACGAAAGCTTTCTTT. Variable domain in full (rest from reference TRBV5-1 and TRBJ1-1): KAGVTQTPRYLIKTRGQQVTLSCSPISGHRSVSWYQQTPGQGLQFLFEYFSETQRNKGNFPGRFSGRQFSNSRSEMNVSTLELGDSALYLCASSLEGQTKAFFGQGTRLTVV.

Here the CDR3 reads CAWTTGTGEVNTIYF. The CDR3 DNA follows: TGTGCCTGGACCACCGGGACAGGGGAGGTCAACACCATATATTTT. The chain carries TRBV30 and TRBJ1-3; the match to TRBD1 covers 10 bases. CDR3 length: 15 residues. With 4 bases clipped from V and 7 bases from J, the junction kept 10 bases outside the gene matches. Germline V gene lookup returns CDR1 GTSNPN and CDR2 SVGIG (reference sequence).

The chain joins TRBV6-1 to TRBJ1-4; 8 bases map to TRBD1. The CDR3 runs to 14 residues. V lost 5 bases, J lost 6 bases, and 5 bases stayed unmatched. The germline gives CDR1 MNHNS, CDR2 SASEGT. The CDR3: CASSSGQGYEKLFF. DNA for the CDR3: TGTGCCAGCAGTTCCGGACAGGGCTATGAAAAACTGTTTTTT.

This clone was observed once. The CDR3 DNA reads as TGCGCCAGCAGCCATCTTAATGACAGGGGCAATGGCTACACCTTC. Translation gives CASSHLNDRGNGYTF. This chain uses TRBV4-1 with TRBJ1-2; 8 nucleotides agree with TRBD1. Trimming removed 3 bases from V and 6 bases from J; junction bases left unmatched: 9. CDR1 is MGHRA and CDR2 is YSYEKL in the germline V gene. The CDR3 runs 15 residues.

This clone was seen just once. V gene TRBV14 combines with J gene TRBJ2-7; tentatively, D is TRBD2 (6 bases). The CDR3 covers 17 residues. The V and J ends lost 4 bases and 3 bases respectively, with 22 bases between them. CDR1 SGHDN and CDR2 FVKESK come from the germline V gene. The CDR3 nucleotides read TGTGCCAGCAGCCGAGGTTCCGGAGGGAAGAGACTCTACGAGCAGTACTTC. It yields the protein CASSRGSGGKRLYEQYF.

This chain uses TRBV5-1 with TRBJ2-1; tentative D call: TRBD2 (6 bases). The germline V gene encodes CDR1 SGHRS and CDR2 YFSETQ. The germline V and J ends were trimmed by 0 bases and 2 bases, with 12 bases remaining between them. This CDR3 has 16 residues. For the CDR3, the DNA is TGCGCCAGCAGCTTGGATGCCGGGGGAACCTACAATGAGCAGTTCTTC. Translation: CASSLDAGGTYNEQFF.

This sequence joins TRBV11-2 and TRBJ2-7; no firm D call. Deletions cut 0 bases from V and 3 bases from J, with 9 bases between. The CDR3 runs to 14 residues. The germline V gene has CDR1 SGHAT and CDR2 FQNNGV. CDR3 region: CASSLDRSYYEQYF. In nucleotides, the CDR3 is TGTGCCAGCAGCTTAGACCGGAGCTACTACGAGCAGTACTTC.

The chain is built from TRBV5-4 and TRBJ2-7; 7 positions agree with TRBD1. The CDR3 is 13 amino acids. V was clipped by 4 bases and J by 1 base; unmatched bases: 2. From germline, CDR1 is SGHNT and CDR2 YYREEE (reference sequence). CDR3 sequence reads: CASSPGQSYEQYF. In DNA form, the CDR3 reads TGTGCCAGCAGCCCGGGACAGTCCTACGAGCAGTACTTC.

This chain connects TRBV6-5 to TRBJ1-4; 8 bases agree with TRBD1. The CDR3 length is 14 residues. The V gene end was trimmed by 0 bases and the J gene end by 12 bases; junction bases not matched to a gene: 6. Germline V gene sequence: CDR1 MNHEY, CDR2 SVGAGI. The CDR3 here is CASSYSPGGMELFF. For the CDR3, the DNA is TGTGCCAGCAGTTACTCCCCAGGGGGCATGGAACTGTTTTTT.

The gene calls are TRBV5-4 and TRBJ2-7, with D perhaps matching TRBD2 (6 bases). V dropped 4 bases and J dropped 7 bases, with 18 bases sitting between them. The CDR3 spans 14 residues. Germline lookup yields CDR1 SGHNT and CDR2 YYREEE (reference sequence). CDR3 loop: CASSPGLPGVEQYF. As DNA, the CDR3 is TGTGCCAGCAGCCCGGGACTCCCCGGGGTGGAGCAGTACTTC. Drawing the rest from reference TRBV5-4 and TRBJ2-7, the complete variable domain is ETGVTQSPTHLIKTRGQQVTLRCSSQSGHNTVSWYQQALGQGPQFIFQYYREEENGRGNFPPRFSGLQFPNYSSELNVNALELDDSALYLCASSPGLPGVEQYFGPGTRLTVT.

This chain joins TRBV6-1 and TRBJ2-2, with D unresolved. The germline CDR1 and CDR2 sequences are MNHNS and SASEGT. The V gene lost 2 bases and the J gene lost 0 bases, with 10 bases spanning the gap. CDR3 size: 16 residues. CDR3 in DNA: TGTGCCAGCAGTGAATCTAGTGGCGCGAACACCGGGGAGCTGTTTTTT. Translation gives CASSESSGANTGELFF.

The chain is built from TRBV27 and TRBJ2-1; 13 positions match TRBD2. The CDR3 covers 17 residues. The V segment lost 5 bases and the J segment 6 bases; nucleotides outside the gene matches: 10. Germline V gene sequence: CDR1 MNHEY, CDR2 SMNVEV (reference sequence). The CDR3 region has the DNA TGTGCCAGCAGTCTGGGACTAGCGGGAACAAAGGCCAATGAGCAGTTCTTC. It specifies CASSLGLAGTKANEQFF.

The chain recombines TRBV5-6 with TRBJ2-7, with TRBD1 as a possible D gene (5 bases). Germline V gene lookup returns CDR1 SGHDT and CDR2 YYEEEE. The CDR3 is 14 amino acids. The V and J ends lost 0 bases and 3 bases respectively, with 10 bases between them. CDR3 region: CASSLGGRDYEQYF. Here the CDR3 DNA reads TGTGCCAGCAGCTTGGGCGGCAGGGACTACGAGCAGTACTTC.

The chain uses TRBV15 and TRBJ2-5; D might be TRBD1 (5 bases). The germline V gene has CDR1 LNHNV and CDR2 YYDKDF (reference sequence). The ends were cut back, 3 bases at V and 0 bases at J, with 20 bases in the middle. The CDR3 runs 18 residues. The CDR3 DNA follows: TGTGCCACCAGCAGGGATCAACAGGCGATCCCGTACCAAGAGACCCAGTACTTC. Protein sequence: CATSRDQQAIPYQETQYF.

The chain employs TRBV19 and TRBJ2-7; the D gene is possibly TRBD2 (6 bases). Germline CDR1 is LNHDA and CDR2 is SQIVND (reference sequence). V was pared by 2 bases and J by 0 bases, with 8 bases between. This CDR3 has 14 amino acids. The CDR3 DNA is TGTGCCAGTAGTATAACCGGGGGCTCCTACGAGCAGTACTTC. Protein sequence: CASSITGGSYEQYF.

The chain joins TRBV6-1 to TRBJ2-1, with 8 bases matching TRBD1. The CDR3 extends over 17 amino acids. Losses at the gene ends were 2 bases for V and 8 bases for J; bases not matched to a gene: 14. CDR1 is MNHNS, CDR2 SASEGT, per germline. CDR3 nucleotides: TGTGCCAGCAGTGAAATAAGATTTGGACAGGGTAAGGATGAGCAGTTCTTC. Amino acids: CASSEIRFGQGKDEQFF.

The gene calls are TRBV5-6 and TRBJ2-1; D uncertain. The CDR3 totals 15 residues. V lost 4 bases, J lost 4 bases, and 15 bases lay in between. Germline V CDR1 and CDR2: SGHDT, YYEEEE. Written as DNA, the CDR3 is TGTGCCAGCAGCGGCGATCTCACTACTTACAATGAGCAGTTCTTC. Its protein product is CASSGDLTTYNEQFF.

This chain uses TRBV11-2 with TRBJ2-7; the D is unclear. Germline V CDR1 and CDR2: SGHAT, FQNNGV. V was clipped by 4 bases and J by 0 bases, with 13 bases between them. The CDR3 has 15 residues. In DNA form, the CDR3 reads TGTGCCAGCAGCTACTTCCAAGAAGCCTCCTACGAGCAGTACTTC. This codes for CASSYFQEASYEQYF.

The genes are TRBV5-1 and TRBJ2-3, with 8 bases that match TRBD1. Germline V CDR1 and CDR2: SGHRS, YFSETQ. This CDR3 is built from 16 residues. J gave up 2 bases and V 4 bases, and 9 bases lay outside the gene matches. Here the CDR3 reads CASSPMGQDLTDTQYF. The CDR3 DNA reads TGCGCCAGCAGCCCAATGGGACAGGATCTCACAGATACGCAGTATTTT.

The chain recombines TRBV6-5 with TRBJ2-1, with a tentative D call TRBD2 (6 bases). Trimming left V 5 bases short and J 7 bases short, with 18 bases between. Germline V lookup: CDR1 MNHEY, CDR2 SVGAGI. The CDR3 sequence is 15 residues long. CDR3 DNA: TGTGCCAGCAGTCCCGGACTGGAGGGAGGTAATGAGCAGTTCTTC. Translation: CASSPGLEGGNEQFF.

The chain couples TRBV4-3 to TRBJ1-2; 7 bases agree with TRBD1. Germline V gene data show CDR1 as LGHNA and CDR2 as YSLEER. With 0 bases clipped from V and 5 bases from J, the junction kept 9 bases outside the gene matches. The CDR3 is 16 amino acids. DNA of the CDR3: TGCGCCAGCAGCCAAGATATAGGAGGGACAGATTATGGCTACACCTTC. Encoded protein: CASSQDIGGTDYGYTF.

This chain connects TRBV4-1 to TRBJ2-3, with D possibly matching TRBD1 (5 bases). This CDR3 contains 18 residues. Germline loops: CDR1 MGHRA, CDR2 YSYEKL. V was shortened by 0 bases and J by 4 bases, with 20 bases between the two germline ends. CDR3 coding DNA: TGCGCCAGCAGCCAAGATAGGATCAGGGTGGAACGGGCAGATACGCAGTATTTT. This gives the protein CASSQDRIRVERADTQYF.

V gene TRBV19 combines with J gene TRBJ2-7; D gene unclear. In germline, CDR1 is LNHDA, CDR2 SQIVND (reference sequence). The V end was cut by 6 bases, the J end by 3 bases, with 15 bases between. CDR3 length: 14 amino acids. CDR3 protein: CASRAAAGSYEQYF. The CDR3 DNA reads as TGTGCCAGTAGGGCCGCCGCTGGCAGCTACGAGCAGTACTTC.

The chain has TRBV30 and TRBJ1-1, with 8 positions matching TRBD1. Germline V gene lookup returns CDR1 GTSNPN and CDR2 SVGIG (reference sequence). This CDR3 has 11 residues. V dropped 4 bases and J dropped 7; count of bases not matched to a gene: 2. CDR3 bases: TGTGCCTGGACAGGACAGGGTGAAGCTTTCTTT. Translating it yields CAWTGQGEAFF. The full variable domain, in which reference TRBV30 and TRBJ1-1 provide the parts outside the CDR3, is SQTIHQWPATLVQPVGSPLSLECTVEGTSNPNLYWYRQAAGRGLQLLFYSVGIGQISSEVPQNLSASRPQDRQFILSSKKLLLSDSGFYLCAWTGQGEAFFGQGTRLTVV.

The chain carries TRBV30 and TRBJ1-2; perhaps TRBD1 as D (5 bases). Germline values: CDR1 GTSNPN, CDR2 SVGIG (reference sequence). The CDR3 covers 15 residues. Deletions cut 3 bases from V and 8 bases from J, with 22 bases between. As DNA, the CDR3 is TGTGCCTGGAGACCGATACGACAGACAACCGACGGCTACACCTTC. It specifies CAWRPIRQTTDGYTF. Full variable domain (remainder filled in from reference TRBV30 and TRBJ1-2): SQTIHQWPATLVQPVGSPLSLECTVEGTSNPNLYWYRQAAGRGLQLLFYSVGIGQISSEVPQNLSASRPQDRQFILSSKKLLLSDSGFYLCAWRPIRQTTDGYTFGSGTRLTVV.

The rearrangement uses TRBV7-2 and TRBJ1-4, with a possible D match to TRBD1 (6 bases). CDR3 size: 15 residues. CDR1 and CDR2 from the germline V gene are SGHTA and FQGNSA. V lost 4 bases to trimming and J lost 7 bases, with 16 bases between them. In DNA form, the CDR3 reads TGTGCCAGCAGCTCGTGGGGGGGGGCGGGTGAAAAACTGTTTTTT. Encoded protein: CASSSWGGAGEKLFF.

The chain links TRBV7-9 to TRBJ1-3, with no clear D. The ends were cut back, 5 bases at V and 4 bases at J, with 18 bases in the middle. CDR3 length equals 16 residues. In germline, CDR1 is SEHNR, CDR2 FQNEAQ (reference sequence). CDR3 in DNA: TGTGCCAGCAGCACCAACGCTAGACGCCCGGGAAACACCATATATTTT. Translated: CASSTNARRPGNTIYF. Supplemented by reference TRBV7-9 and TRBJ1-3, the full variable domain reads DTGVSQNPRHKITKRGQNVTFRCDPISEHNRLYWYRQTLGQGPEFLTYFQNEAQLEKSRLLSDRFSAERPKGSFSTLEIQRTEQGDSAMYLCASSTNARRPGNTIYFGEGSWLTVV.